Listed below are T cell receptor beta chains from one sample, sequenced in a study of type 1 and type 2 diabetes patients. One entry per CDR3 protein results from TCRdb running MiXCR on the multiplex PCR reads. The sample carries some 250,000 distinct CDR3 sequences, more than 40% recorded once. Material: peripheral blood mononuclear cells (PBMCs). These receptor sequences come from a man aged 18-30 years with type 2 diabetes. Both conserved end residues are trimmed from each CDR3. Each record gives: V gene, clone size, J gene, CDR3 protein. Clone size is stated in some rows and not others, as once, few, many or a class when expanded.

V: TRBV19
size: NA
J: TRBJ1-6
CDR3: ASSIGLHETYNSPLH

V: TRBV19
size: many
J: TRBJ2-7
CDR3: ASSISGGYYEQY

V: TRBV2
size: many
J: TRBJ1-6
CDR3: ASRDGRNSPLH

V: TRBV2
size: few
J: TRBJ2-4
CDR3: ASGDQNIQY

V: TRBV2
size: NA
J: TRBJ2-2
CDR3: ASSRTSLGTGELF

V: TRBV15
size: many
J: TRBJ1-4
CDR3: ATSHSQGAKEKLF

V: TRBV14
size: few
J: TRBJ2-2
CDR3: ASSQGAHLNTGELF

V: TRBV27
size: few
J: TRBJ2-7
CDR3: ASSLSRTGASYEQY

V: TRBV3-1
size: once
J: TRBJ2-1
CDR3: ASSQAGHEQF

V: TRBV7-9
size: NA
J: TRBJ1-1
CDR3: ASSFAAIEAF

V: TRBV7-9
size: NA
J: TRBJ1-2
CDR3: ASSPPLITGYT

V: TRBV12-3/TRBV12-4
size: NA
J: TRBJ1-4
CDR3: ASSSTGTGSTEKLF

V: TRBV10-3
size: NA
J: TRBJ2-7
CDR3: AISEFTGATYEQY

V: TRBV19
size: NA
J: TRBJ1-6
CDR3: ASRTKSGGSSYNSPLH

V: TRBV24-1
size: few
J: TRBJ1-2
CDR3: ATSDPGRGAGGYT

V: TRBV2
size: few
J: TRBJ2-1
CDR3: ASTHRVYHNEQF

V: TRBV29-1
size: NA
J: TRBJ2-1
CDR3: SVVGKNLNEQF

V: TRBV2
size: few
J: TRBJ2-5
CDR3: ASSESGLGGETQY

V: TRBV7-9
size: NA
J: TRBJ2-7
CDR3: ASSLQSTSSYEQY

V: TRBV18
size: NA
J: TRBJ2-1
CDR3: ASSPGAYNEQF

V: TRBV11-2
size: NA
J: TRBJ1-4
CDR3: ASSLGLYPTNEKLF

V: TRBV7-2
size: NA
J: TRBJ2-7
CDR3: ASSRPGYEQY

V: TRBV7-2
size: NA
J: TRBJ2-5
CDR3: ASSSPQGETQY

V: TRBV7-8
size: NA
J: TRBJ1-2
CDR3: ASSLNRDYGYT

V: TRBV20-1
size: NA
J: TRBJ2-4
CDR3: SAPPGFTDKNIQY

V: TRBV19
size: few
J: TRBJ1-5
CDR3: ASSIGQADPQH

V: TRBV6-5
size: few
J: TRBJ1-1
CDR3: ASTTLGQGVNTEAF

V: TRBV4-1
size: once
J: TRBJ2-7
CDR3: ASIRLAVSYEQY

V: TRBV4-1
size: few
J: TRBJ1-1
CDR3: ASSQVGDRNTEAF

V: TRBV28
size: NA
J: TRBJ1-2
CDR3: ASSLWAGGGNYGYT

V: TRBV27
size: NA
J: TRBJ2-7
CDR3: ASSLVGTGYEQY

V: TRBV27
size: NA
J: TRBJ2-1
CDR3: ASSSRTSAVNEQF

V: TRBV7-2
size: once
J: TRBJ1-1
CDR3: ASSRRGNTEAF

V: TRBV7-8
size: NA
J: TRBJ1-5
CDR3: ASSLKVLDQPQH

V: TRBV10-3
size: few
J: TRBJ2-3
CDR3: AIGTDSGTDTQY

V: TRBV29-1
size: NA
J: TRBJ2-5
CDR3: RAQGIGQETQY

V: TRBV7-7
size: NA
J: TRBJ2-1
CDR3: ASSFDGSEQF

V: TRBV15
size: NA
J: TRBJ2-7
CDR3: ATSREGQSYEQY

V: TRBV2
size: NA
J: TRBJ2-1
CDR3: ASKESWDDEQF

V: TRBV19
size: NA
J: TRBJ1-4
CDR3: ASTRGGSNEKLF

V: TRBV29-1
size: few
J: TRBJ2-7
CDR3: SGRTSGSLEQY

V: TRBV5-1
size: NA
J: TRBJ2-5
CDR3: ASSLGVFETQY

V: TRBV6-5
size: few
J: TRBJ1-5
CDR3: ASSYRVGETQH

V: TRBV2
size: many
J: TRBJ2-3
CDR3: ASRDSTDTQY

V: TRBV9
size: NA
J: TRBJ2-2
CDR3: ASSVEADAGELF

V: TRBV10-1
size: few
J: TRBJ2-1
CDR3: ASSDATGRPGNEQF

V: TRBV20-1
size: NA
J: TRBJ2-7
CDR3: SAASLPRGRLTYEQY

V: TRBV7-2
size: NA
J: TRBJ2-5
CDR3: ASSPGLAGVESQETQY

V: TRBV19
size: few
J: TRBJ2-1
CDR3: ASSESGIAGGNEQF

V: TRBV7-8
size: many
J: TRBJ1-6
CDR3: ASSLLGNSPLH